This TCR beta chain originates from a study of blood T cell repertoires in COVID-19. Overall study context: PBMCs, B-cell-depleted T cells, or T cells provided the cDNA or gDNA that made up the material.

Trimming left V 1 base short and J 1 base short, with 17 bases between. This CDR3 spans 17 amino acids. Per germline, CDR1 LGHNA and CDR2 YNFKEQ. Original analysis: Amplification with reference gene primers provided the estimates of nucleated cell counts. Profiling relied on immunoSEQ multiplex PCR, and the TCRdb table lists in-frame clones only, not all of them. That table gives V, J and clone size, and the DNA gave D and trimming. Of roughly 210,000 clones in the sample, around 89% were seen once. V and J are TRBV4-2 and TRBJ2-7, with D tentatively TRBD2 (6 bases). Sequencing was performed on peripheral blood. This TCR was recovered from a man aged 65 to 79 with acute or convalescent COVID-19. CDR3 coding DNA: TGTGCCAGCAGCCAAGTACCCATCGTTGCGGGATCCTACGAGCAGTACTTC. It translates to CASSQVPIVAGSYEQYF.